The subject of this entry is one T cell receptor beta chain. The antigen remains unidentified. The entry originates in a study of CD8 T cells in ankylosing spondylitis. The CDR3 has 12 residues. Trimming left V 4 bases short and J 5 bases short, with 8 bases between. In germline, CDR1 is LGHDT, CDR2 YNNKEL (reference sequence). TCRdb re-called the 5' RACE reads through MiXCR, storing one row per CDR3 protein. The repertoire includes about 480,000 distinct CDR3 sequences, roughly 15% of them detected once, and approximately 0.93% sits in the top ten. General observations from the study: Ankylosing spondylitis blood seemed to carry a telltale TCR beta motif made of several highly homologous variants.

The TCR comes from a male donor with ankylosing spondylitis. Specimen: blood, either unsorted or a sorted T cell fraction (not recorded which). The rearrangement links TRBV3-1 to TRBJ2-5, with a tentative D call TRBD2 (5 bases). The CDR3 bases are TGTGCCAGCAGCCGAGAGCGGGAGACCCAGTACTTC. This encodes CASSRERETQYF.